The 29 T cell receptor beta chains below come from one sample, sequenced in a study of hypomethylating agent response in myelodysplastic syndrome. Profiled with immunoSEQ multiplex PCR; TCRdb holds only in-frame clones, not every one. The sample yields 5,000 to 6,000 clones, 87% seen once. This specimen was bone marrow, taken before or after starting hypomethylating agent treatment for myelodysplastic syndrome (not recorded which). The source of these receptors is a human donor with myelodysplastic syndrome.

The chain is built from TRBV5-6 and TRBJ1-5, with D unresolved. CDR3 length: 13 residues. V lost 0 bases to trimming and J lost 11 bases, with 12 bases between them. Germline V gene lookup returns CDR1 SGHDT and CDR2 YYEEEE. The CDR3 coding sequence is TGTGCCAGCAGCTTGGCCCGGACCTCGGCCCAGCATTTT. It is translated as CASSLARTSAQHF.

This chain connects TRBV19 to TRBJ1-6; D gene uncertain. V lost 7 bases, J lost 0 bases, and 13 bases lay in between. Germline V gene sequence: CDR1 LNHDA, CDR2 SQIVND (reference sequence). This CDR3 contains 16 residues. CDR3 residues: CASTNLSSSYNSPLHF. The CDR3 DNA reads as TGTGCCAGTACGAACCTCTCGAGCTCCTATAATTCACCCCTCCACTTT.

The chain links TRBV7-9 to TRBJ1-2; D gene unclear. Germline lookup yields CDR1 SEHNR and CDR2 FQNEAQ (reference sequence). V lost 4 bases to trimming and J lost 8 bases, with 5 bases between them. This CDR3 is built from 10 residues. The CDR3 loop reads CASSSEGYTF. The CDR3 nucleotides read TGTGCCAGCAGCTCCGAAGGCTACACCTTC.

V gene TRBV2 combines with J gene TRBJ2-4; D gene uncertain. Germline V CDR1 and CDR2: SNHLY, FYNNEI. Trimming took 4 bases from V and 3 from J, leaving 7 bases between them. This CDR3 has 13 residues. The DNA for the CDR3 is TGTGCCAGCAGTGTTGTAGGCAAAAACATTCAGTACTTC. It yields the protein CASSVVGKNIQYF.

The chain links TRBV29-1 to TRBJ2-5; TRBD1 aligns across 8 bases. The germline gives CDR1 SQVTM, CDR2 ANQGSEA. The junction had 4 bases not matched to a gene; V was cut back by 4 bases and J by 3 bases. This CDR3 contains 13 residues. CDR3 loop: CSVAQGAKETQYF. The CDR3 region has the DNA TGCAGCGTTGCCCAGGGGGCGAAAGAGACCCAGTACTTC.

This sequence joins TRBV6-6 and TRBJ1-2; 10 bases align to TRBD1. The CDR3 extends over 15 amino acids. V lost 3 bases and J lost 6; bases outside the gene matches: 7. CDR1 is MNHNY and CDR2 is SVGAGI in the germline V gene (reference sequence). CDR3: CASSYRTGGGDGYTF. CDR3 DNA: TGTGCCAGCAGTTATCGGACAGGGGGAGGAGATGGCTACACCTTC.

CDR3 DNA sequence: TGTGCCAGCAGCTTAATCGGCAGCTCCTACGAGCAGTACTTC. Its protein product is CASSLIGSSYEQYF. The chain links TRBV7-2 to TRBJ2-7; D is uncertain. Looked up from germline, CDR1 is SGHTA and CDR2 is FQGNSA. This CDR3 is built from 14 residues. V dropped 2 bases and J dropped 0 bases, with 8 bases sitting between them.

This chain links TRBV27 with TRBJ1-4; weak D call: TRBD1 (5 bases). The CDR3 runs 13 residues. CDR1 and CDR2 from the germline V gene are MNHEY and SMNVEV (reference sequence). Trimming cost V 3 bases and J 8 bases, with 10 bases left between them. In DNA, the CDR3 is TGTGCCAGCAGTTTGGCATCAGGGGAAAAACTGTTTTTT. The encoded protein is CASSLASGEKLFF.

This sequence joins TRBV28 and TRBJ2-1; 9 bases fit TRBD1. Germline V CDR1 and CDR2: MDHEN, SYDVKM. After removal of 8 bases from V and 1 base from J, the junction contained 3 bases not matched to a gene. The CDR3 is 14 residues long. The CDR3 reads CASWTGASYNEQFF. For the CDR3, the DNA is TGTGCCAGCTGGACAGGGGCATCCTACAATGAGCAGTTCTTC.

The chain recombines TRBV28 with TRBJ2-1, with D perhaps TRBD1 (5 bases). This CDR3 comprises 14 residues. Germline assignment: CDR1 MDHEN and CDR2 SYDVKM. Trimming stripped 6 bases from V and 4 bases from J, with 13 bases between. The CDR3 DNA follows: TGTGCCAGCAGGTCTTTCCAGGGATACAATGAGCAGTTCTTC. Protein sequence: CASRSFQGYNEQFF.

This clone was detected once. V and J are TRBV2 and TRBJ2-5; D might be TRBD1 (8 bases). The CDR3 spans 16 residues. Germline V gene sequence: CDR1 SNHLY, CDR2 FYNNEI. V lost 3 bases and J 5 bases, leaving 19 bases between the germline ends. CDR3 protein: CASSDRPGQGGETQYF. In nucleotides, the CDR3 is TGTGCCAGCAGTGACCGGCCCGGACAGGGAGGGGAGACCCAGTACTTC.

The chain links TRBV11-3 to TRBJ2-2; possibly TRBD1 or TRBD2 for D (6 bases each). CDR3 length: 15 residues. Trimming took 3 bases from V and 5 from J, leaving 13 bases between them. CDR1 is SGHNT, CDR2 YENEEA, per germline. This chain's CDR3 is CASSLDRGQTGELFF. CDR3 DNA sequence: TGTGCCAGCAGCTTGGATCGGGGGCAGACCGGGGAGCTGTTTTTT.

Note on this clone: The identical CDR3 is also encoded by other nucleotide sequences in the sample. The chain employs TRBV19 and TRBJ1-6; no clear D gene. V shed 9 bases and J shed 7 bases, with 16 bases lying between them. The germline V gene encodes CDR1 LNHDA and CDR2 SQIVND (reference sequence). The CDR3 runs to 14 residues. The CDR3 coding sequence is TGTGCCAGCCTCGCGGTTGCGGGGAATTCACCCCTCCACTTT. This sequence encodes CASLAVAGNSPLHF.

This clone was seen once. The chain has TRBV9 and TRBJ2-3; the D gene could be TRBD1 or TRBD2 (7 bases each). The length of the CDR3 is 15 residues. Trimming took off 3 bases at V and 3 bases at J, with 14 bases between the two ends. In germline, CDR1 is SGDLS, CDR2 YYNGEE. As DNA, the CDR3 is TGTGCCAGCAGCGACCGACAGGGAGGGACAGATACGCAGTATTTT. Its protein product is CASSDRQGGTDTQYF.

The CDR3 region has the DNA TGTGCCAGCAGCACTTATTCTAGCACAGATACGCAGTATTTT. Its translation is CASSTYSSTDTQYF. V gene TRBV5-5 combines with J gene TRBJ2-3; no clear D gene. The V gene lost 4 bases and the J gene lost 0 bases, with 9 bases spanning the gap. This CDR3 has 14 residues. Germline V gene data show CDR1 as SGHKS and CDR2 as YYEKEE (reference sequence).

CDR3 sequence: CASSRDRGSYEQYV. The CDR3 bases are TGTGCCAGCAGTCGGGACAGGGGGTCCTACGAGCAGTACGTC. This chain uses TRBV6-1 with TRBJ2-7; TRBD1 aligns across 11 bases. Germline V gene data show CDR1 as MNHNS and CDR2 as SASEGT. There are 14 residues in the CDR3. V lost 5 bases, J lost 1 base, and 1 base stayed unmatched.

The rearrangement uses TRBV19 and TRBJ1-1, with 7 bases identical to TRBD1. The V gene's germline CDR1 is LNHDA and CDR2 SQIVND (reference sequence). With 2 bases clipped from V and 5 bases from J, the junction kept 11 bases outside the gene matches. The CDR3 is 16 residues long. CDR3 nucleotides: TGTGCCAGTAGTATAAGGCCGGGAGGGACAGAAACTGAAGCTTTCTTT. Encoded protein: CASSIRPGGTETEAFF.

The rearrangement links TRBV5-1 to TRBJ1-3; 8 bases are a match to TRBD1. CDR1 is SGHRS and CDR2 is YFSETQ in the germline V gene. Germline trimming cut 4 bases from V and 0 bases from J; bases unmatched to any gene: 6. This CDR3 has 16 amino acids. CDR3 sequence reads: CASSVTGAASGNTIYF. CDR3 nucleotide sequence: TGCGCCAGCAGCGTGACAGGGGCTGCCTCTGGAAACACCATATATTTT.

Written as DNA, the CDR3 is TGTGCCAGCAGTGAAGCAGGGTACAATCAGCCCCAGCATTTT. Encoded protein: CASSEAGYNQPQHF. This chain connects TRBV25-1 to TRBJ1-5; D perhaps matches TRBD1 (5 bases). Germline values: CDR1 MGHDK, CDR2 SYGVNS. Trimming pared 2 bases from V and 3 bases from J, leaving 8 bases between. The CDR3 extends over 14 amino acids. Full variable domain (outside the CDR3, taken from reference TRBV25-1 and TRBJ1-5): EADIYQTPRYLVIGTGKKITLECSQTMGHDKMYWYQQDPGMELHLIHYSYGVNSTEKGDLSSESTVSRIRTEHFPLTLESARPSHTSQYLCASSEAGYNQPQHFGDGTRLSIL.

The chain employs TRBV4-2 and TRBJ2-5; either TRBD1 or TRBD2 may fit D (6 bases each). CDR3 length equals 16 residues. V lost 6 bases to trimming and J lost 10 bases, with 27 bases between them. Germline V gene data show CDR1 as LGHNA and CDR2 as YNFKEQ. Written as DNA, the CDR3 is TGTGCCAGCAGTCATCCGAGGGGGGAACCGAATGGGGACCAGTACTTC. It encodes CASSHPRGEPNGDQYF.

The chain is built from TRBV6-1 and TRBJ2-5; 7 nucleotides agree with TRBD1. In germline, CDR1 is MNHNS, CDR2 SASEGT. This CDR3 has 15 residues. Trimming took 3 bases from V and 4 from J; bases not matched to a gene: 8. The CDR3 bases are TGTGCCAGCAGTGACTACGGACAGGCGGTAGAGACCCAGTACTTC. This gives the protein CASSDYGQAVETQYF.

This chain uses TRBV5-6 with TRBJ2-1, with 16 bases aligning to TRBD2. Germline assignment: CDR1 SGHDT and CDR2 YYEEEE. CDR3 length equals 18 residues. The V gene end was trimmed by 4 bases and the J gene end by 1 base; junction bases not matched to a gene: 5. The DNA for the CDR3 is TGTGCCAGCAGCCCGGGACTAGCGGGGGGGCAGTCCTACAATGAGCAGTTCTTC. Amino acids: CASSPGLAGGQSYNEQFF.

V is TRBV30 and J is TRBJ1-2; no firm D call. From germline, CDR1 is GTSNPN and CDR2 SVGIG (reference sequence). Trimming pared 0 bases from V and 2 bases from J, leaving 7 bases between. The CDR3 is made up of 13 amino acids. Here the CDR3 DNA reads TGTGCCTGGAGTGTAGAAGCGAACTATGGCTACACCTTC. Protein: CAWSVEANYGYTF.

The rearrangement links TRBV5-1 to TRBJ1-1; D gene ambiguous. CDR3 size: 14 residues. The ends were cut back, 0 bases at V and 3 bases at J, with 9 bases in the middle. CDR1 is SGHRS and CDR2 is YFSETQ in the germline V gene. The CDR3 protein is CASSLAVGDTEAFF. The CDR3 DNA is TGCGCCAGCAGCTTGGCCGTCGGGGACACTGAAGCTTTCTTT.

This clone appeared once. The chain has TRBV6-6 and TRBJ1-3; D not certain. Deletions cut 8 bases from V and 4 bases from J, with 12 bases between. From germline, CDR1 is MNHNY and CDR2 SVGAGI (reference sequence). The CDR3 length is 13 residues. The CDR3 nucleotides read TGTGCCAGCTCCCTGCCAGGAGGAAACACCATATATTTT. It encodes CASSLPGGNTIYF.

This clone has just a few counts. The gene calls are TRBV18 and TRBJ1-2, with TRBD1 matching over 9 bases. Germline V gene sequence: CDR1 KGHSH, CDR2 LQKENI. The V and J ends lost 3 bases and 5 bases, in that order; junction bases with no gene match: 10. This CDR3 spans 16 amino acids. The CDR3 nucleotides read TGTGCCAGCTCACCCTGGACAGGGGAGGGGAATTATGGCTACACCTTC. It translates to CASSPWTGEGNYGYTF.

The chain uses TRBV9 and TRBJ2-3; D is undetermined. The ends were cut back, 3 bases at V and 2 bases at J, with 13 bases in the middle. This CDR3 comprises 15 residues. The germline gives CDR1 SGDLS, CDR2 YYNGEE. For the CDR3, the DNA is TGTGCCAGCAGCGGATTGGAGTTTGTCACAGATACGCAGTATTTT. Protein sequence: CASSGLEFVTDTQYF.

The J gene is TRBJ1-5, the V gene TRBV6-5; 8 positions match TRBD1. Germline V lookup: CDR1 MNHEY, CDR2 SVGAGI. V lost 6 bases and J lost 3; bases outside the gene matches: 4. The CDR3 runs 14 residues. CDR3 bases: TGTGCCAGCAGCGGACAGGGCTCCAATCAGCCCCAGCATTTT. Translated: CASSGQGSNQPQHF.

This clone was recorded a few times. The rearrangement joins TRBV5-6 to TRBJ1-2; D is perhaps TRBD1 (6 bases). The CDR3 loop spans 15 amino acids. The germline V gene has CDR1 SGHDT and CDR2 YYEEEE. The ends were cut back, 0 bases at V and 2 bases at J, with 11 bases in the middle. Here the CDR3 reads CASSLEGGGNYGYTF. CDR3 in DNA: TGTGCCAGCAGCTTGGAAGGGGGGGGAAACTATGGCTACACCTTC. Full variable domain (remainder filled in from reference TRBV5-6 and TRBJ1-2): DAGVTQSPTHLIKTRGQQVTLRCSPKSGHDTVSWYQQALGQGPQFIFQYYEEEERQRGNFPDRFSGHQFPNYSSELNVNALLLGDSALYLCASSLEGGGNYGYTFGSGTRLTVV.